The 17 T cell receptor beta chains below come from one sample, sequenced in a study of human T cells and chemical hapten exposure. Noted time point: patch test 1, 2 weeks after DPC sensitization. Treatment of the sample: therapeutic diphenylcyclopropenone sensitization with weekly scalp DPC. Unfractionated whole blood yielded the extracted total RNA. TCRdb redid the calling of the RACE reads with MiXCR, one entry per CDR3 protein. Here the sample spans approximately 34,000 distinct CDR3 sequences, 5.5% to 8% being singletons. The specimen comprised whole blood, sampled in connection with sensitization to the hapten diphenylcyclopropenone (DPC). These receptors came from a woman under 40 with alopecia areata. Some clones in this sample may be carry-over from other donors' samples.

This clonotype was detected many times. CDR3 in DNA: TGTGCCAGCAGCACTGGACAGGAGAACACTGAAGCTTTCTTT. As protein: CASSTGQENTEAFF. V usage is TRBV7-2 and J usage is TRBJ1-1; TRBD1 matches 7 bases. V trimming: 5 bases; J trimming: 1 base; junction bases outside the gene matches: 4. CDR3 length equals 14 residues. Germline CDR1 and CDR2: SGHTA and FQGNSA. Complete variable domain (other parts from reference TRBV7-2 and TRBJ1-1): GAGVSQSPSNKVTEKGKDVELRCDPISGHTALYWYRQSLGQGLEFLIYFQGNSAPDKSGLPSDRFSAERTGGSVSTLTIQRTQQEDSAVYLCASSTGQENTEAFFGQGTRLTVV.

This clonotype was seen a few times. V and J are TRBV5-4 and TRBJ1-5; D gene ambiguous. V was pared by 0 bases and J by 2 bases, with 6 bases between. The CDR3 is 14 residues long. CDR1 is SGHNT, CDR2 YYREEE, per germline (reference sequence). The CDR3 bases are TGTGCCAGCAGCTTGGCTGGGCGCAATCAGCCCCAGCATTTT. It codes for CASSLAGRNQPQHF.

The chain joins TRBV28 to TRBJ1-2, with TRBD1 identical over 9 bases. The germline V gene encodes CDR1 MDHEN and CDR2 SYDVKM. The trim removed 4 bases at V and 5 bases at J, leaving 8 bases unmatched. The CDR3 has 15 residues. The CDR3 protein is CASSSTGGDWYGYTF. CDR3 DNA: TGTGCCAGCAGTTCCACAGGGGGCGATTGGTATGGCTACACCTTC.

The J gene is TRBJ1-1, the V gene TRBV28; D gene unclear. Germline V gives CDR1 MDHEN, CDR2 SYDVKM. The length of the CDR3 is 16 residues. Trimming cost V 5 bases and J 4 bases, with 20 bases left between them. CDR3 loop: CASSTPGGDLSTEAFF. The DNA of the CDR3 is TGTGCCAGCAGTACCCCCGGTGGAGATCTTAGCACTGAAGCTTTCTTT.

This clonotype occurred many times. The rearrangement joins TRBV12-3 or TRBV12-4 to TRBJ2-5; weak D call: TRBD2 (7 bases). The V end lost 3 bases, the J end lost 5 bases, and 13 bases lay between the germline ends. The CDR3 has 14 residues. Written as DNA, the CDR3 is TGTGCCAGCAGTTTGGCGGGGGCTATGGAGACCCAGTACTTC. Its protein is CASSLAGAMETQYF.

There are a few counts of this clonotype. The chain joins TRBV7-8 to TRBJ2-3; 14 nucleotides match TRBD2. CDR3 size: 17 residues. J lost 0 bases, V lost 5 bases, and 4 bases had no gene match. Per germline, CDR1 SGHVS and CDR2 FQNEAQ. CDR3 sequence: CASSHGLAGGSTDTQYF. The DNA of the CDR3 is TGTGCCAGCAGCCATGGACTAGCGGGGGGAAGCACAGATACGCAGTATTTT. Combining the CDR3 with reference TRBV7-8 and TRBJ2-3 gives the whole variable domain GAGVSQSPRYKVAKRGQDVALRCDPISGHVSLFWYQQALGQGPEFLTYFQNEAQLDKSGLPSDRFFAERPEGSVSTLKIQRTQQEDSAVYLCASSHGLAGGSTDTQYFGPGTRLTVL.

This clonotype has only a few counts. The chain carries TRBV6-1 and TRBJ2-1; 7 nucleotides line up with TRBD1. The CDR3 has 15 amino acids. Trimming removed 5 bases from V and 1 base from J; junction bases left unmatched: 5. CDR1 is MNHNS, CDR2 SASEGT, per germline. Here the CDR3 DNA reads TGTGCCAGCAGTCCTATGGGACAGTCCTACAATGAGCAGTTCTTC. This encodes CASSPMGQSYNEQFF.

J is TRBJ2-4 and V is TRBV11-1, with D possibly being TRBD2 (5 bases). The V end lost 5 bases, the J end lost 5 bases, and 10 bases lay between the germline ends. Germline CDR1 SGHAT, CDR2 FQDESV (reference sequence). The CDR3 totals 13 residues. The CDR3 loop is CASSLGGENIQYF. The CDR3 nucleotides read TGTGCCAGCAGCCTTGGAGGAGAAAACATTCAGTACTTC.

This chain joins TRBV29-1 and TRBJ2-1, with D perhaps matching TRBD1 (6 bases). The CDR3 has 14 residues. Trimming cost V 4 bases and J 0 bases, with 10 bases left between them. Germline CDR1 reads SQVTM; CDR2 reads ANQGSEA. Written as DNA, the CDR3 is TGCAGCGTTGCCGGGACACCCTCCTACAATGAGCAGTTCTTC. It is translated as CSVAGTPSYNEQFF.

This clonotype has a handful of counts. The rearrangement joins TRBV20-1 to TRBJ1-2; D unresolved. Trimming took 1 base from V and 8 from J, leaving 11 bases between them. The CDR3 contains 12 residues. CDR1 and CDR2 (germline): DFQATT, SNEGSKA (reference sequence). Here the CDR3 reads CSARGQIGGYTF. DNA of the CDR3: TGCAGTGCTAGAGGTCAAATAGGCGGCTACACCTTC.

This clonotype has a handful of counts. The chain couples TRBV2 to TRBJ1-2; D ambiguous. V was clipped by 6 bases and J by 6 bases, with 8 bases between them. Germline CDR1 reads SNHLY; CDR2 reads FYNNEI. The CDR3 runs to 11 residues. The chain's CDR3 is CASRDPDGYTF. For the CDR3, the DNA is TGTGCCAGCAGGGACCCGGATGGCTACACCTTC.

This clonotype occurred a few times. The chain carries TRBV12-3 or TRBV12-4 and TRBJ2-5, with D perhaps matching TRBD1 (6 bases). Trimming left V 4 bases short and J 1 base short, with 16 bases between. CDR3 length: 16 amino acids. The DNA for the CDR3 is TGTGCCAGCAGTTCGGGACAAGGCCAAACCCAAGAGACCCAGTACTTC. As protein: CASSSGQGQTQETQYF.

DNA for the CDR3: TGTGCCAGCAGCTTAGAACTAGCTGCAAATTTCTACGAGCAGTACTTC. Protein: CASSLELAANFYEQYF. The chain combines TRBV5-6 with TRBJ2-7, with TRBD2 as a possible D gene (6 bases). Germline V gives CDR1 SGHDT, CDR2 YYEEEE. The V end was cut by 2 bases, the J end by 3 bases, with 18 bases between. The CDR3 contains 16 residues.

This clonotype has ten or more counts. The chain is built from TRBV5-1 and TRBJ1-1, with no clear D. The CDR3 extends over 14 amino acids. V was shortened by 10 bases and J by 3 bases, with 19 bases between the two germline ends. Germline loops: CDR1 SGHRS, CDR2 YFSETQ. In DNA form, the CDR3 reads TGCGCCTGTAGGCGGGGTGAAATGGACACTGAAGCTTTCTTT. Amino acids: CACRRGEMDTEAFF.

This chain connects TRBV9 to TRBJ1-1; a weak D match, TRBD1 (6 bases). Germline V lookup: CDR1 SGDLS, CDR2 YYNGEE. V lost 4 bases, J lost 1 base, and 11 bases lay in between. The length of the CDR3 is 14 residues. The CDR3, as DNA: TGTGCCAGCAGCAGAATGACAGGGAACACTGAAGCTTTCTTT. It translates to CASSRMTGNTEAFF.

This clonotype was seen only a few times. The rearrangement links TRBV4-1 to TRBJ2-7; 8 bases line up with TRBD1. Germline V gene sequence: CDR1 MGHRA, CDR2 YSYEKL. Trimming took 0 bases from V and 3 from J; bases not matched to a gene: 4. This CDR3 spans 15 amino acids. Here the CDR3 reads CASSQDPGQGYEQYF. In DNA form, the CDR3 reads TGCGCCAGCAGCCAAGACCCAGGACAGGGCTACGAGCAGTACTTC.

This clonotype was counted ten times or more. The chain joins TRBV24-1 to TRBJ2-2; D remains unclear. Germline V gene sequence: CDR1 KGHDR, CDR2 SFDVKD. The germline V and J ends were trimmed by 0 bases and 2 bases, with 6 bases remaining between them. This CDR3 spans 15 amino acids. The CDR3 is CATSDLLGNTGELFF. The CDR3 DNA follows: TGTGCCACCAGTGATTTGCTTGGTAACACCGGGGAGCTGTTTTTT.